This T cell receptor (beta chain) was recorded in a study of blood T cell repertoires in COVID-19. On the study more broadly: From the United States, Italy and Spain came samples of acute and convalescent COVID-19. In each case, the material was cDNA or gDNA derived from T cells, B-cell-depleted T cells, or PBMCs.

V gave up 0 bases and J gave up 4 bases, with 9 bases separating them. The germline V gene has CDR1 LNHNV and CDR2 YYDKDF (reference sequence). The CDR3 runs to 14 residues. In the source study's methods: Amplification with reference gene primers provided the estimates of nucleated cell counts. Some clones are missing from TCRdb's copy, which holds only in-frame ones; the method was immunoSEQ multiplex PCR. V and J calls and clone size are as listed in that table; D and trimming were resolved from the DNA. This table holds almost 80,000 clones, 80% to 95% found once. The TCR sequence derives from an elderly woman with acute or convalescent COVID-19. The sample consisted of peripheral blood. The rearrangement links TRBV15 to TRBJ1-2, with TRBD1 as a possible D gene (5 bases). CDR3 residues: CATSRDRQIYGYTF. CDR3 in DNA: TGTGCCACCAGCAGAGATAGACAGATCTATGGCTACACCTTC.